These 32 T cell receptor beta chains share one sample of origin, sequenced in a study of T cell changes during pregnancy in multiple sclerosis. Here immunoSEQ multiplex PCR was the method, and the copy in TCRdb shows in-frame clones only, minus some. The table shows some 100,000 clones, with 85% to 95% occurring only once. The specimen was peripheral blood, collected in the second trimester of pregnancy. These receptors all stem from a female donor with multiple sclerosis, enrolled in a pregnancy study.

The chain combines TRBV6-5 with TRBJ2-7; 7 bases map to TRBD1. The CDR3 is 14 amino acids. The germline V gene has CDR1 MNHEY and CDR2 SVGAGI. The junction had 7 bases not matched to a gene; V was cut back by 8 bases and J by 0 bases. The CDR3, as DNA: TGTGCCAGCTCAAGGGACAGCTTCTCCTACGAGCAGTACTTC. Its translation: CASSRDSFSYEQYF.

The chain links TRBV18 to TRBJ2-3; 10 bases agree with TRBD2. This CDR3 is 17 amino acids long. Germline trimming cut 1 base from V and 3 bases from J; bases unmatched to any gene: 7. Looked up from germline, CDR1 is KGHSH and CDR2 is LQKENI. In DNA, the CDR3 is TGTGCCAGCTCACCACGGGAGCTAGCGGGAGTTACAGATACGCAGTATTTT. This codes for CASSPRELAGVTDTQYF.

The J gene is TRBJ1-1, the V gene TRBV14; 9 nucleotides match TRBD1. This CDR3 is built from 15 residues. CDR1 and CDR2 from the germline V gene are SGHDN and FVKESK. V dropped 3 bases and J dropped 6; count of bases not matched to a gene: 8. In nucleotides, the CDR3 is TGTGCCAGCAGCCATTTCCGGGACAGGGCCTCTGAAGCTTTCTTT. Its protein product is CASSHFRDRASEAFF.

This sequence joins TRBV5-6 and TRBJ1-1; TRBD1 agrees at 7 bases. Per the germline V gene, CDR1 is SGHDT and CDR2 is YYEEEE. Losses at the gene ends were 4 bases for V and 4 bases for J; bases not matched to a gene: 7. This CDR3 region has 14 residues. This CDR3 is CASSPLQGGTEAFF. Here the CDR3 DNA reads TGTGCCAGCAGCCCCCTTCAGGGGGGCACTGAAGCTTTCTTT.

V usage is TRBV4-1 and J usage is TRBJ2-7; maybe TRBD1 (6 bases). The CDR3 is 16 amino acids. Germline CDR1 and CDR2: MGHRA and YSYEKL. Trimming cost V 1 base and J 1 base, with 14 bases left between them. DNA of the CDR3: TGCGCCAGCAGCCAAGCGCGGATGGGGGCATCCTACGAGCAGTACTTC. Translated: CASSQARMGASYEQYF.

This chain connects TRBV29-1 to TRBJ1-1; D is perhaps TRBD1 (6 bases). CDR1 is SQVTM and CDR2 is ANQGSEA in the germline V gene. The V end was cut by 6 bases, the J end by 1 base, with 12 bases between. CDR3 length equals 13 residues. This chain's CDR3 is CSVETTGNTEAFF. CDR3 nucleotide sequence: TGCAGCGTAGAGACGACAGGGAACACTGAAGCTTTCTTT.

This chain links TRBV5-1 with TRBJ1-1, with D perhaps matching TRBD1 (6 bases). Trimming shortened V by 0 bases and J by 5 bases, and 11 bases separated the two germline ends. Germline values: CDR1 SGHRS, CDR2 YFSETQ. The CDR3 is 14 residues long. CDR3 sequence (DNA): TGCGCCAGCAGCTTGGAAGGGGGGGGGACTGAAGCTTTCTTT. Amino acid sequence: CASSLEGGGTEAFF.

The chain carries TRBV4-1 and TRBJ2-1; TRBD2 agrees at 11 bases. CDR1 and CDR2 from the germline V gene are MGHRA and YSYEKL. This CDR3 is 16 amino acids long. The J segment lost 3 bases and the V segment lost 1 base, leaving 2 bases of the junction unmatched. The CDR3 is CASSQALAGDYNEQFF. The CDR3 nucleotides read TGCGCCAGCAGCCAAGCACTAGCGGGGGACTACAATGAGCAGTTCTTC.

The chain combines TRBV6-6 with TRBJ1-5; D ambiguous. The CDR3 has 14 residues. Trimming took 2 bases from V and 3 from J, leaving 8 bases between them. Germline assignment: CDR1 MNHNY and CDR2 SVGAGI (reference sequence). Here the CDR3 reads CASSYALVNQPQHF. DNA for the CDR3: TGTGCCAGCAGTTACGCGTTGGTCAATCAGCCCCAGCATTTT.

The chain joins TRBV7-3 to TRBJ2-2; 8 bases match TRBD1. Germline V gene data show CDR1 as SGHTA and CDR2 as FQGTGA. V shed 5 bases and J 3 bases; nucleotides not matched to a gene: 5. The CDR3 has 15 amino acids. CDR3 sequence reads: CASSPRQGYTGELFF. The CDR3 DNA sequence: TGTGCCAGCAGCCCGCGACAGGGGTACACCGGGGAGCTGTTTTTT.

The chain uses TRBV5-1 and TRBJ2-3; 10 bases are a match to TRBD2. J was trimmed by 4 bases and V by 3 bases; bases with no gene match: 8. The germline V gene encodes CDR1 SGHRS and CDR2 YFSETQ. The CDR3 sequence is 16 residues long. CDR3 in DNA: TGCGCCAGCAGCTCCCTGACTAGCGGGTGGCCAGATACGCAGTATTTT. Translated: CASSSLTSGWPDTQYF.

The CDR3 region is CASSQGQGTWGGSTDTQYF. The CDR3 coding sequence is TGCGCCAGCAGCCAAGGGCAGGGCACGTGGGGGGGAAGCACAGATACGCAGTATTTT. This rearrangement joins TRBV4-1 to TRBJ2-3; TRBD2 matches 7 bases. V lost 1 base to trimming and J lost 0 bases; unmatched junction nucleotides: 13. The CDR3 is made up of 19 amino acids. Looked up from germline, CDR1 is MGHRA and CDR2 is YSYEKL.

This chain links TRBV27 with TRBJ1-2; TRBD1 matches at 9 bases. This CDR3 has 16 amino acids. Germline values: CDR1 MNHEY, CDR2 SMNVEV (reference sequence). The V and J ends lost 4 bases and 0 bases, in that order; junction bases with no gene match: 6. The CDR3 is CASSSLQGAANYGYTF. The CDR3 nucleotides are TGTGCCAGCAGTTCTTTACAGGGGGCAGCTAACTATGGCTACACCTTC.

This chain joins TRBV10-3 and TRBJ1-2; D is unresolved. CDR3 length equals 15 residues. Looked up from germline, CDR1 is ENHRY and CDR2 is SYGVKD. Trimming pared 4 bases from V and 2 bases from J, leaving 14 bases between. This CDR3 is CAISGPRGSNYGYTF. DNA of the CDR3: TGTGCCATCAGTGGGCCGAGAGGGTCAAACTATGGCTACACCTTC.

The J gene is TRBJ1-1, the V gene TRBV28, with 7 bases aligning to TRBD1. Germline assignment: CDR1 MDHEN and CDR2 SYDVKM. The CDR3 spans 14 residues. V dropped 6 bases and J dropped 4; count of bases not matched to a gene: 8. DNA for the CDR3: TGTGCCAGCAGAAGACAGGGTTCTGGCACTGAAGCTTTCTTT. Translated, it gives CASRRQGSGTEAFF.

In this sample, this clone turned up once. The chain carries TRBV25-1 and TRBJ2-1; no clear D gene. The CDR3 loop spans 10 amino acids. Trimming took off 5 bases at V and 7 bases at J, with 3 bases between the two ends. The germline V gene encodes CDR1 MGHDK and CDR2 SYGVNS. In nucleotides, the CDR3 is TGTGCCAGCAGTCGGAATGAGCAGTTCTTC. Its translation is CASSRNEQFF.

V and J are TRBV2 and TRBJ2-3; D may be TRBD1 (5 bases). Germline lookup yields CDR1 SNHLY and CDR2 FYNNEI. Trimming pared 4 bases from V and 1 base from J, leaving 12 bases between. The CDR3 covers 15 residues. The CDR3 DNA reads TGTGCCAGCAGTGGAGGCAGGGCTGGCACAGATACGCAGTATTTT. It yields the protein CASSGGRAGTDTQYF. The variable domain in full, completed from reference TRBV2 and TRBJ2-3, reads EPEVTQTPSHQVTQMGQEVILRCVPISNHLYFYWYRQILGQKVEFLVSFYNNEISEKSEIFDDQFSVERPDGSNFTLKIRSTKLEDSAMYFCASSGGRAGTDTQYFGPGTRLTVL.

The rearrangement joins TRBV5-1 to TRBJ1-2; D perhaps matches TRBD1 (6 bases). With 3 bases removed from V and 2 bases from J, the gap between germline ends came to 8 bases. CDR1 is SGHRS and CDR2 is YFSETQ in the germline V gene. This CDR3 is 13 amino acids long. As DNA, the CDR3 is TGCGCCAGCAGCTCCGGACAGAACTATGGCTACACCTTC. Protein product: CASSSGQNYGYTF.

The chain employs TRBV6-4 and TRBJ1-5, with 11 bases identical to TRBD1. CDR1 MRHNA and CDR2 SNTAGT come from the germline V gene. The CDR3 is 15 residues long. Trimming took 5 bases from V and 2 from J; bases not matched to a gene: 2. CDR3 sequence (DNA): TGTGCCAGCAGTCCGGGACAGGGGGGCAATCAGCCCCAGCATTTT. Encoded protein: CASSPGQGGNQPQHF.

V gene TRBV29-1 combines with J gene TRBJ2-1; D call uncertain. V gave up 4 bases and J gave up 5 bases, with 15 bases separating them. The germline gives CDR1 SQVTM, CDR2 ANQGSEA. The length of the CDR3 is 14 residues. Written as DNA, the CDR3 is TGCAGCGTTGGAGGATCAACCAGTGACAATGAGCAGTTCTTC. Translated: CSVGGSTSDNEQFF.

The chain links TRBV11-2 to TRBJ2-7, with D perhaps matching TRBD1 (6 bases). V lost 6 bases and J lost 3, with 15 bases in between. The CDR3 covers 14 residues. From germline, CDR1 is SGHAT and CDR2 FQNNGV. The CDR3 protein is CASSNGGQLYEQYF. The CDR3, as DNA: TGTGCCAGCAGTAACGGAGGACAGCTCTACGAGCAGTACTTC. The full variable domain, completed using reference TRBV11-2 and TRBJ2-7, is EAGVAQSPRYKIIEKRQSVAFWCNPISGHATLYWYQQILGQGPKLLIQFQNNGVVDDSQLPKDRFSAERLKGVDSTLKIQPAKLEDSAVYLCASSNGGQLYEQYFGPGTRLTVT.

This chain connects TRBV11-3 to TRBJ2-2, with D possibly matching TRBD2 (7 bases). Germline loops: CDR1 SGHNT, CDR2 YENEEA. Trimming removed 8 bases from V and 4 bases from J, with 17 bases in between. The CDR3 loop spans 15 amino acids. The CDR3 is CASSPRGGGTGELFF. CDR3 in DNA: TGTGCCAGCTCCCCTAGGGGGGGAGGCACCGGGGAGCTGTTTTTT. The entire variable domain, with the rest obtained from reference TRBV11-3 and TRBJ2-2, is as follows: EAGVVQSPRYKIIEKKQPVAFWCNPISGHNTLYWYLQNLGQGPELLIRYENEEAVDDSQLPKDRFSAERLKGVDSTLKIQPAELGDSAVYLCASSPRGGGTGELFFGEGSRLTVL.

The gene calls are TRBV6-1 and TRBJ2-3; 10 bases fit TRBD2. This CDR3 spans 16 amino acids. The germline V gene has CDR1 MNHNS and CDR2 SASEGT. V trimming: 0 bases; J trimming: 2 bases; junction bases outside the gene matches: 2. The CDR3 sequence is CASSEALAGDTDTQYF. CDR3 bases: TGTGCCAGCAGTGAAGCTCTAGCGGGGGACACAGATACGCAGTATTTT.

V and J are TRBV9 and TRBJ2-2; D gene ambiguous. CDR1 and CDR2 from the germline V gene are SGDLS and YYNGEE. V was pared by 3 bases and J by 7 bases, with 7 bases between. This CDR3 spans 12 amino acids. CDR3 in amino acids: CASSALRGELFF. The CDR3 DNA reads TGTGCCAGCAGCGCCCTCCGCGGGGAGCTGTTTTTT.

In its sample, this clone was seen many times. This chain links TRBV7-9 with TRBJ2-3; 7 bases are shared with TRBD2. The V gene end was trimmed by 5 bases and the J gene end by 1 base; junction bases not matched to a gene: 3. The CDR3 totals 14 residues. CDR1 is SEHNR and CDR2 is FQNEAQ in the germline V gene (reference sequence). The CDR3 region is CASSRGLGTDTQYF. CDR3 DNA: TGTGCCAGCAGCCGAGGACTAGGCACAGATACGCAGTATTTT.

This chain connects TRBV19 to TRBJ1-1, with 7 bases matching TRBD1. CDR1 is LNHDA, CDR2 SQIVND, per germline (reference sequence). Trimming cost V 5 bases and J 0 bases; bases outside gene matches: 3. This CDR3 has 14 amino acids. This chain's CDR3 is CASSAGQLNTEAFF. The CDR3, as DNA: TGTGCCAGTAGTGCGGGACAGTTGAACACTGAAGCTTTCTTT.

V and J are TRBV30 and TRBJ2-7, with D possibly matching TRBD2 (5 bases). The CDR3 contains 16 residues. From germline, CDR1 is GTSNPN and CDR2 SVGIG (reference sequence). The germline V and J ends were trimmed by 0 bases and 2 bases, with 17 bases remaining between them. The CDR3 bases are TGTGCCTGGAGTGTAAGCCTCGGCCTGACTACCTACGAGCAGTACTTC. It encodes CAWSVSLGLTTYEQYF.

This chain uses TRBV7-2 with TRBJ2-3; 9 bases agree with TRBD2. V was clipped by 4 bases and J by 6 bases; unmatched bases: 5. Germline assignment: CDR1 SGHTA and CDR2 FQGNSA. This CDR3 comprises 14 residues. The CDR3 bases are TGTGCCAGCAGCTCCGGGACTAGCTTTGATACGCAGTATTTT. Its protein product is CASSSGTSFDTQYF.

The V and J genes are TRBV4-1 and TRBJ1-2; 7 bases map to TRBD1. Germline V CDR1 and CDR2: MGHRA, YSYEKL. CDR3 size: 18 residues. J lost 0 bases, V lost 1 base, and 11 bases had no gene match. The CDR3 sequence is CASSQAQTTGEANYGYTF. The CDR3, as DNA: TGCGCCAGCAGCCAAGCCCAAACTACAGGGGAAGCTAACTATGGCTACACCTTC.

The chain is built from TRBV5-4 and TRBJ2-5, with D maybe TRBD2 (5 bases). Trimming removed 4 bases at V and 3 bases at J, with 16 bases between. The CDR3 consists of 15 residues. Germline V lookup: CDR1 SGHNT, CDR2 YYREEE (reference sequence). CDR3 sequence: CASSLGPGLKETQYF. The DNA of the CDR3 is TGTGCCAGCAGCCTCGGCCCCGGACTGAAAGAGACCCAGTACTTC.

The gene calls are TRBV11-2 and TRBJ1-2, with unresolved D. V dropped 6 bases and J dropped 7 bases, with 18 bases sitting between them. In germline, CDR1 is SGHAT, CDR2 FQNNGV. This CDR3 is built from 14 residues. CDR3 nucleotide sequence: TGTGCCAGCAGTCGAGATTTCCGAGAGGTTGGCTACACCTTC. It translates to CASSRDFREVGYTF.

This clone has a handful of counts. The genes are TRBV6-4 and TRBJ1-1; D unclear. CDR3 length: 13 residues. From germline, CDR1 is MRHNA and CDR2 SNTAGT. V was cut by 6 bases and J by 1 base, with 9 bases left in between. The CDR3 spells CASRREANTEAFF. The CDR3 nucleotides read TGTGCCAGCAGGCGTGAGGCGAACACTGAAGCTTTCTTT.